This T cell receptor (beta chain) was captured by sequencing in a study of shared clonotypes between healthy human individuals. Some clones are missing from TCRdb's copy, which holds only in-frame ones; the method was immunoSEQ multiplex PCR. The sample lists approximately 1,500,000 clones; 95% to 99% were seen once. Sequencing input: naive CD4+ T cells sorted from blood. The subset was: CD45RA+ positively selected. The TCR comes from a man aged 30 to 39 in good health.

The CDR3 protein is CASSLTSTAMNTEAFF. The CDR3 DNA is TGTGCCAGCAGCTTAACTTCGACAGCGATGAACACTGAAGCTTTCTTT. The rearrangement joins TRBV7-2 to TRBJ1-1; possible D gene TRBD1, 5 bases. CDR3 size: 16 residues. The V end lost 2 bases, the J end lost 0 bases, and 13 bases lay between the germline ends. Germline assignment: CDR1 SGHTA and CDR2 FQGNSA. The complete variable domain, with remaining parts taken from reference TRBV7-2 and TRBJ1-1, reads GAGVSQSPSNKVTEKGKDVELRCDPISGHTALYWYRQSLGQGLEFLIYFQGNSAPDKSGLPSDRFSAERTGGSVSTLTIQRTQQEDSAVYLCASSLTSTAMNTEAFFGQGTRLTVV.